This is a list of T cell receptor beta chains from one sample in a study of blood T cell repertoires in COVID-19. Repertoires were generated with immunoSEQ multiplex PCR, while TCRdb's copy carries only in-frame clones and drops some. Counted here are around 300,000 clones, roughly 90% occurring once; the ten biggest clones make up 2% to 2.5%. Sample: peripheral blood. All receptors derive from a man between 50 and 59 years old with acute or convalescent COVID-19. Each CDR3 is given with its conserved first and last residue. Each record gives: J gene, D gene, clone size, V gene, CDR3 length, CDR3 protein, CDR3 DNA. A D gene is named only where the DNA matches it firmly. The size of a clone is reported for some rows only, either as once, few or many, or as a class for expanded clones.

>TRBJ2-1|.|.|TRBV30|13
CAWTPPAYNEQFF
TGTGCCTGGACCCCCCCGGCCTACAATGAGCAGTTCTTC
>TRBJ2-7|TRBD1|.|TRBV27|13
CASSWTGSYEQYF
TGTGCCAGCAGTTGGACAGGGAGCTACGAGCAGTACTTC
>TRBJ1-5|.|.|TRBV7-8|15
CASRRLEGVDQPQHF
TGTGCCAGCAGGCGACTAGAGGGGGTTGATCAGCCCCAGCATTTT
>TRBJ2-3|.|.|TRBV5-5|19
CASSLLLPLGVGRTDTQYF
TGTGCCAGCAGCTTGCTCCTTCCCCTCGGAGTAGGGAGGACGGATACGCAGTATTTT
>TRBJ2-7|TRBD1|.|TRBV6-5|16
CASSYSTPGQPYEQYF
TGTGCCAGCAGTTACTCGACTCCGGGACAGCCCTACGAGCAGTACTTC
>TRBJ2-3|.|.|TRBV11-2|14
CASSLEYETDTQYF
TGTGCCAGCAGCTTAGAGTACGAGACAGATACGCAGTATTTT
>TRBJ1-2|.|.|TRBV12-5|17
CASGLPRGEGTNYGYTF
TGTGCTAGTGGTTTGCCCCGCGGGGAGGGAACTAACTATGGCTACACCTTC
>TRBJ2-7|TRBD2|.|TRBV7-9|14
CASSPGRDSYEQYF
TGTGCCAGCAGCCCAGGGAGGGATTCCTACGAGCAGTACTTC
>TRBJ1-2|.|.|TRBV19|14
CASSIEAHIYGYTF
TGTGCCAGTAGTATAGAGGCACATATCTATGGCTACACCTTC
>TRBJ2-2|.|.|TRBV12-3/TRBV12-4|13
CASRDRNTGELFF
TGTGCCAGCAGGGACAGAAACACCGGGGAGCTGTTTTTT
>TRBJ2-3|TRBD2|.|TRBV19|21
CASSIGPVLAGILLIPDTQYF
TGTGCCAGTAGTATAGGCCCGGTACTAGCGGGGATCCTATTAATACCAGATACGCAGTATTTT
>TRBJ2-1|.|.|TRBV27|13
CASSFSTYNEQFF
TGTGCCAGCAGTTTTAGCACCTACAATGAGCAGTTCTTC
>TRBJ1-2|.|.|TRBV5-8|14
CATPKKDSNYGYTF
TGTGCCACCCCTAAAAAGGACAGCAACTATGGCTACACCTTC
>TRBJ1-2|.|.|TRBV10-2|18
CASSQGSVSASFNYGYTF
TGCGCCAGCAGTCAGGGGTCCGTCTCCGCGTCTTTCAACTATGGCTACACCTTC
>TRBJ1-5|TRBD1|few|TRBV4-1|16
CASSQHIRDRGRPQHF
TGCGCCAGCAGCCAACATATCCGGGACAGGGGCCGTCCCCAGCATTTT
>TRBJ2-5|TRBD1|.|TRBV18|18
CASSPPRGTALTQETQYF
TGTGCCAGCTCACCCCCTAGGGGGACAGCCCTGACTCAAGAGACCCAGTACTTC
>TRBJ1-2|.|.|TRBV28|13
CASRREDGYGYTF
TGTGCCAGCAGAAGGGAGGATGGCTATGGCTACACCTTC
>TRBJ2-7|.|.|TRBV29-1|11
CSGRSSYEQYF
TGCAGCGGCAGAAGCTCCTACGAGCAGTACTTC
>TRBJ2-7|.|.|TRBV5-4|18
CASSGGRTGLWGSYEQYF
TGTGCCAGCAGCGGTGGAAGAACAGGGCTTTGGGGCTCCTACGAGCAGTACTTC
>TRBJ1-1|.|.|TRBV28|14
CASSISDGRTEAFF
TGTGCCAGCAGTATCAGTGATGGGAGGACTGAAGCTTTCTTT
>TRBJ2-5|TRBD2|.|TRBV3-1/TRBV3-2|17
CASSQVPAGGLLKTQYF
TGTGCCAGCAGCCAAGTTCCGGCGGGGGGGCTATTAAAGACCCAGTACTTC
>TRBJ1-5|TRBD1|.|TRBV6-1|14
CASSERDSDQPQHF
TGTGCCAGCAGTGAAAGGGACAGCGATCAGCCCCAGCATTTT
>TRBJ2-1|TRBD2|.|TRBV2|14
CASSGAGAYNEQFF
TGTGCCAGCAGCGGAGCGGGGGCCTACAATGAGCAGTTCTTC
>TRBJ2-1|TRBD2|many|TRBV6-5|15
CASSSGTSGGNEQFF
TGTGCCAGCAGTTCAGGGACTAGCGGGGGGAATGAGCAGTTCTTC
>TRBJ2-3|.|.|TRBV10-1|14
CASSAGSPTDTQYF
TGCGCCAGCAGTGCTGGGAGTCCCACAGATACGCAGTATTTT
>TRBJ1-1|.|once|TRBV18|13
CASSHGGNTEAFF
TGTGCCAGCTCACACGGTGGGAACACTGAAGCTTTCTTT
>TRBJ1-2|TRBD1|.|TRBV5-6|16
CASSVGWDRGLYGYTF
TGTGCCAGCAGCGTGGGATGGGACAGGGGGCTATATGGCTACACCTTC
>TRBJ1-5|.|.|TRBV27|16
CASSSDGWGLGQPQHF
TGTGCCAGCAGTTCCGACGGGTGGGGGCTTGGGCAGCCCCAGCATTTT
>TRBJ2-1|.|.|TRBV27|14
CASSWADSYNEQFF
TGTGCCAGCAGTTGGGCCGACTCCTACAATGAGCAGTTCTTC
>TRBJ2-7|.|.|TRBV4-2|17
CASSHSSGHSGGYEQYF
TGTGCCAGCAGCCACTCCAGTGGGCACTCCGGAGGCTACGAGCAGTACTTC
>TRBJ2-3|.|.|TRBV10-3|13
CATRRDSTDTQYF
TGTGCCACGAGGAGGGATAGCACAGATACGCAGTATTTT
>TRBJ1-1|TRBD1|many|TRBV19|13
CASTLGGQPRAFF
TGTGCCAGTACCCTAGGGGGACAGCCACGGGCTTTCTTT
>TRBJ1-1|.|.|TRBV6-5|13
CASMGVDRTEAFF
TGTGCCAGCATGGGAGTCGATCGCACTGAAGCTTTCTTT
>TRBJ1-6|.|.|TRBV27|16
CASSGGEGGSNSPLHF
TGTGCCAGCAGTGGCGGAGAGGGGGGGTCGAATTCACCCCTCCACTTT
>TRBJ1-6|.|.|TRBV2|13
CASRIRTESPLHF
TGTGCCAGCAGGATACGGACAGAGTCACCCCTCCACTTT
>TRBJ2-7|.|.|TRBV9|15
CASSVLGAPVYEQYF
TGTGCCAGCAGCGTATTGGGGGCCCCCGTTTACGAGCAGTACTTC
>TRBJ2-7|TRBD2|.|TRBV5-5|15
CASSGGGQSSYEQYF
TGTGCCAGCAGCGGCGGGGGGCAAAGCTCCTACGAGCAGTACTTC
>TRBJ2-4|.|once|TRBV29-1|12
CSVSLAKNIQYF
TGCAGCGTTTCTCTAGCCAAAAACATTCAGTACTTC
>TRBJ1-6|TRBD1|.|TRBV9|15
CASSASGTGDSPLHF
TGTGCCAGCAGCGCTAGCGGGACAGGGGATTCACCCCTCCACTTT
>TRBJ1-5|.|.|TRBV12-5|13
CASGRSQGQPQHF
TGTGCTAGTGGTCGATCGCAGGGTCAGCCCCAGCATTTT
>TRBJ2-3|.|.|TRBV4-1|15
CASSFRQPTTDTQYF
TGCGCCAGCAGCTTCCGACAGCCTACCACAGATACGCAGTATTTT
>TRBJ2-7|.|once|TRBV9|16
CASSVGDRGFSYEQYF
TGTGCCAGCAGCGTAGGGGATAGGGGTTTTTCCTACGAGCAGTACTTC
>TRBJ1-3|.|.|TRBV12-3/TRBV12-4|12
CASSLGRSSIYF
TGTGCCAGCAGTTTAGGCCGGTCTTCCATATATTTT
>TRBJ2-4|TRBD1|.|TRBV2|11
CASGTGSTQYF
TGTGCCAGTGGGACAGGGAGTACTCAGTACTTC
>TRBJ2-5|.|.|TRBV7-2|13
CASTAEREETQYF
TGTGCCAGCACGGCGGAGCGGGAAGAGACCCAGTACTTC
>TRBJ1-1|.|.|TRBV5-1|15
CASSAGGTAGTEAFF
TGCGCCAGCAGCGCGGGAGGGACCGCGGGCACTGAAGCTTTCTTT
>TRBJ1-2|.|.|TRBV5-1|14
CASSSDRTNYGYTF
TGCGCCAGCAGCTCCGACAGGACTAACTATGGCTACACCTTC
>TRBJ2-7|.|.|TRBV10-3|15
CAISESQGRSYEQYF
TGTGCCATCAGTGAGTCCCAGGGTAGATCCTACGAGCAGTACTTC
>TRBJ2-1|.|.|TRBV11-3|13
CASSPDRHNEQFF
TGTGCCAGCAGCCCCGACAGGCACAATGAGCAGTTCTTC
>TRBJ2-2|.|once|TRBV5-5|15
CASSFIQAWAGELFF
TGTGCCAGCAGCTTCATACAGGCTTGGGCCGGGGAGCTGTTTTTT